The 26 T cell receptor beta chains below were found in one sample sequenced in a study of blood T cell repertoires in COVID-19. Here immunoSEQ multiplex PCR was the method, and the copy in TCRdb shows in-frame clones only, minus some. The table records some 190,000 clones, roughly nine tenths of them present only once. The specimen was PBMCs or T cells enriched from blood (not recorded which). Receptors originate from a middle-aged woman with acute COVID-19.

The chain combines TRBV6-5 with TRBJ1-2, with 11 bases fitting TRBD1. From germline, CDR1 is MNHEY and CDR2 SVGAGI. The CDR3 consists of 14 residues. V lost 2 bases to trimming and J lost 7 bases; unmatched junction nucleotides: 3. For the CDR3, the DNA is TGTGCCAGCAGTTACGGCGGGACAGGGGGTGGCTACACCTTC. Protein: CASSYGGTGGGYTF.

This chain links TRBV2 with TRBJ2-7; the match to TRBD1 covers 9 bases. The V segment lost 6 bases and the J segment 5 bases; nucleotides outside the gene matches: 14. The CDR3 covers 16 residues. The germline V gene encodes CDR1 SNHLY and CDR2 FYNNEI. The CDR3 is CASRPQGASGPDEQYF. The CDR3 DNA is TGTGCCAGCAGGCCACAGGGGGCGAGCGGCCCGGACGAGCAGTACTTC.

This clone was seen just once. The chain links TRBV5-1 to TRBJ2-5; 7 bases agree with TRBD1. Looked up from germline, CDR1 is SGHRS and CDR2 is YFSETQ. V was pared by 1 base and J by 5 bases, with 8 bases of the junction left unmatched. This CDR3 is 15 amino acids long. The CDR3: CASSLWVTGTETQYF. The CDR3 region has the DNA TGCGCCAGCAGCTTGTGGGTGACAGGGACCGAGACCCAGTACTTC.

This chain uses TRBV27 with TRBJ2-7; D is possibly TRBD2 (6 bases). Per the germline V gene, CDR1 is MNHEY and CDR2 is SMNVEV (reference sequence). This CDR3 has 15 amino acids. V lost 3 bases and J lost 3, with 15 bases in between. CDR3 DNA: TGTGCCAGCAGTTTCCGTCGGGACTCTAACTACGAGCAGTACTTC. This gives the protein CASSFRRDSNYEQYF.

CDR3 DNA sequence: TGTGCCAGCTCACCACCGAGGACAGGGAAACGGGCCGTGGTGAGCTACACCTTC. The encoded protein is CASSPPRTGKRAVVSYTF. The chain joins TRBV18 to TRBJ1-2; 8 bases are a match to TRBD1. The CDR3 is 18 amino acids. V was clipped by 0 bases and J by 9 bases; unmatched bases: 18. CDR1 and CDR2 from the germline V gene are KGHSH and LQKENI.

The chain joins TRBV7-9 to TRBJ1-6; D possibly corresponds to TRBD1 (5 bases). V lost 3 bases and J lost 0, with 18 bases in between. The length of the CDR3 is 19 residues. Germline assignment: CDR1 SEHNR and CDR2 FQNEAQ (reference sequence). CDR3 nucleotide sequence: TGTGCCAGCAGCTTTTGGCGGGGGGGTCCTAGCTCCTATAATTCACCCCTCCACTTT. Amino acids: CASSFWRGGPSSYNSPLHF.

This rearrangement joins TRBV4-1 to TRBJ2-3; 8 nucleotides agree with TRBD1. The junction had 11 bases not matched to a gene; V was cut back by 5 bases and J by 4 bases. This CDR3 contains 16 residues. Germline V gene data show CDR1 as MGHRA and CDR2 as YSYEKL. The CDR3 sequence is CASSWDGQGFSDTQYF. The CDR3 nucleotides read TGCGCCAGCAGCTGGGACGGACAGGGTTTTTCAGATACGCAGTATTTT.

J is TRBJ1-3 and V is TRBV19, with TRBD1 as a possible D gene (5 bases). The CDR3 runs 12 residues. The germline gives CDR1 LNHDA, CDR2 SQIVND (reference sequence). The germline V and J ends were trimmed by 8 bases and 2 bases, with 7 bases remaining between them. CDR3 protein: CASSTAGNTIYF. The CDR3 nucleotides read TGTGCCAGTTCGACAGCTGGAAACACCATATATTTT.

The rearrangement links TRBV7-9 to TRBJ2-1; 8 nucleotides match TRBD1. V gave up 2 bases and J gave up 6 bases; unmatched junction bases: 6. The CDR3 length is 15 residues. Germline V gives CDR1 SEHNR, CDR2 FQNEAQ (reference sequence). CDR3 region: CASSLLGTGGNEQFF. Written as DNA, the CDR3 is TGTGCCAGCAGCTTACTCGGGACAGGTGGCAATGAGCAGTTCTTC.

The V gene is TRBV10-3, the J gene TRBJ2-7; 7 nucleotides line up with TRBD1. V gave up 3 bases and J gave up 0 bases; unmatched junction bases: 8. The CDR3 covers 16 residues. CDR1 is ENHRY, CDR2 SYGVKD, per germline. CDR3 nucleotides: TGTGCCATCAGTGACCTTGGACAGGCTAGCTCCTACGAGCAGTACTTC. It codes for CAISDLGQASSYEQYF.

This sequence joins TRBV21-1 and TRBJ2-3; the DNA was not compared with TRBD2, the D call given in the table. TRBV21-1 has pseudogene status. The CDR3 loop spans 19 amino acids. CDR3 nucleotide sequence: TGTGCCAGCAGCAAAGACTGGGAGCCGGGTAGCGGGCGCACAGATACGCAGTATTTT. Its protein is CASSKDWEPGSGRTDTQYF.

This rearrangement joins TRBV21-1 to TRBJ2-1; TRBD1 is the table's D call, not checked against the DNA. TRBV21-1 is classified as a pseudogene. There are 12 residues in the CDR3. In DNA form, the CDR3 reads TGTGCCAGCTCCCCGACACGTTTTGGGCAGTTCTTC. It yields the protein CASSPTRFGQFF.

V is TRBV6-6 and J is TRBJ1-2; D possibly corresponds to TRBD1 (5 bases). Germline CDR1 reads MNHNY; CDR2 reads SVGAGI (reference sequence). Trimming removed 1 base from V and 4 bases from J, with 10 bases in between. CDR3 length: 14 residues. As DNA, the CDR3 is TGTGCCAGCAGTTACTTTTGGACACCCTATGGCTACACCTTC. Its translation is CASSYFWTPYGYTF.

CDR3: CASTYAGSNTGELFF. CDR3 coding DNA: TGTGCCAGCACTTATGCGGGCTCGAACACCGGGGAGCTGTTTTTT. V gene TRBV6-2 or TRBV6-3 combines with J gene TRBJ2-2, with D maybe TRBD2 (5 bases). Germline V lookup: CDR1 MNHEY, CDR2 SVGEGT. CDR3 size: 15 residues. V lost 7 bases, J lost 0 bases, and 12 bases lay in between.

The chain recombines TRBV29-1 with TRBJ2-5; 7 bases fit TRBD1. CDR1 is SQVTM and CDR2 is ANQGSEA in the germline V gene. V lost 6 bases, J lost 5 bases, and 9 bases stayed unmatched. The CDR3 is 13 residues long. The CDR3 nucleotides read TGCAGCGTGGGGGAGACAGGGCGGGAGACCCAGTACTTC. Translating gives CSVGETGRETQYF.

J is TRBJ1-4 and V is TRBV7-9; no reliable D call. This CDR3 region has 12 residues. Trimming removed 3 bases at V and 6 bases at J, with 5 bases between. Germline values: CDR1 SEHNR, CDR2 FQNEAQ (reference sequence). For the CDR3, the DNA is TGTGCCAGCAGCTTGGGAGATGAAAAACTGTTTTTT. It translates to CASSLGDEKLFF.

For the CDR3, the DNA is TGTGCCAGCAGCCCCCGCTACGGGAGTTACGAGCAGTACTTC. Protein sequence: CASSPRYGSYEQYF. The chain has TRBV7-9 and TRBJ2-7; D may be TRBD2 (6 bases). The CDR3 is 14 amino acids. Germline CDR1 is SEHNR and CDR2 is FQNEAQ (reference sequence). The ends were cut back, 5 bases at V and 4 bases at J, with 15 bases in the middle.

The rearrangement uses TRBV5-4 and TRBJ1-3, with 9 bases matching TRBD1. The CDR3 has 16 residues. Germline V gene data show CDR1 as SGHNT and CDR2 as YYREEE (reference sequence). The V gene end was trimmed by 0 bases and the J gene end by 4 bases; junction bases not matched to a gene: 5. DNA for the CDR3: TGTGCCAGCAGCTTGGTAGGGACAGGGACGGGAAACACCATATATTTT. Residues: CASSLVGTGTGNTIYF.

The table lists this clone with a count of one. DNA of the CDR3: TGTGCCAGCTCACACGACCAGGGGCATGAGACCCAGTACTTC. The encoded protein is CASSHDQGHETQYF. This chain joins TRBV18 and TRBJ2-5; TRBD1 is a possible D gene (6 bases). This CDR3 comprises 14 residues. V lost 4 bases and J lost 5, with 14 bases in between. Germline V gives CDR1 KGHSH, CDR2 LQKENI.

Here the CDR3 DNA reads TGTGCCAGTAGTTTCCGGGACAGGGCGACAGATACGCAGTATTTT. The encoded protein is CASSFRDRATDTQYF. V and J are TRBV19 and TRBJ2-3; 9 nucleotides align to TRBD1. Germline V gene lookup returns CDR1 LNHDA and CDR2 SQIVND (reference sequence). This CDR3 contains 15 residues. The V segment lost 5 bases and the J segment 3 bases; nucleotides outside the gene matches: 6.

V usage is TRBV4-1 and J usage is TRBJ2-1, with 11 bases that match TRBD2. Unmatched junction bases numbered 7, after V lost 2 bases and J lost 7 bases. CDR1 is MGHRA and CDR2 is YSYEKL in the germline V gene. CDR3 length: 16 amino acids. CDR3 sequence: CASSQHRLAGRNEQFF. As DNA, the CDR3 is TGCGCCAGCAGCCAACATCGACTAGCGGGACGGAATGAGCAGTTCTTC.

The rearrangement uses TRBV5-1 and TRBJ2-6; unclear D gene. V lost 0 bases and J lost 3, with 7 bases in between. The germline V gene encodes CDR1 SGHRS and CDR2 YFSETQ. The CDR3 contains 15 residues. The chain's CDR3 is CASSLGGHGANVLTF. The CDR3 coding sequence is TGCGCCAGCAGCTTGGGAGGTCATGGGGCCAACGTCCTGACTTTC.

V is TRBV4-1 and J is TRBJ1-2; no reliable D call. The CDR3 length is 13 residues. Trimming removed 4 bases at V and 8 bases at J, with 14 bases between. Looked up from germline, CDR1 is MGHRA and CDR2 is YSYEKL. The chain's CDR3 is CASSPPVFRGYTF. CDR3 nucleotide sequence: TGCGCCAGCAGCCCTCCGGTCTTCCGAGGCTACACCTTC.

The rearrangement links TRBV15 to TRBJ2-1, with 12 bases that match TRBD2. The germline V gene has CDR1 LNHNV and CDR2 YYDKDF (reference sequence). There are 16 residues in the CDR3. After removal of 3 bases from V and 12 bases from J, the junction contained 12 bases not matched to a gene. In DNA form, the CDR3 reads TGTGCCACCAGCAGGGCGACTAGCGGGAGTGCTATGCGGCAGTTCTTC. This gives the protein CATSRATSGSAMRQFF.

The rearrangement uses TRBV7-9 and TRBJ2-7, with 8 bases fitting TRBD1. Trimming cost V 1 base and J 2 bases; bases outside gene matches: 1. Per germline, CDR1 SEHNR and CDR2 FQNEAQ (reference sequence). CDR3 length: 14 residues. The CDR3 is CASSLEQGAYEQYF. CDR3 nucleotide sequence: TGTGCCAGCAGCTTAGAACAGGGGGCCTACGAGCAGTACTTC.

The chain uses TRBV18 and TRBJ1-6; TRBD1 is a possible D gene (6 bases). The V end was cut by 8 bases, the J end by 4 bases, with 6 bases between. Germline lookup yields CDR1 KGHSH and CDR2 LQKENI. The CDR3 contains 12 residues. The CDR3 here is CASQGYNSPLHF. The CDR3, as DNA: TGTGCCAGCCAGGGGTATAATTCACCCCTCCACTTT. The whole variable domain, filled in from reference TRBV18 and TRBJ1-6, reads NAGVMQNPRHLVRRRGQEARLRCSPMKGHSHVYWYRQLPEEGLKFMVYLQKENIIDESGMPKERFSAEFPKEGPSILRIQQVVRGDSAAYFCASQGYNSPLHFGNGTRLTVT.